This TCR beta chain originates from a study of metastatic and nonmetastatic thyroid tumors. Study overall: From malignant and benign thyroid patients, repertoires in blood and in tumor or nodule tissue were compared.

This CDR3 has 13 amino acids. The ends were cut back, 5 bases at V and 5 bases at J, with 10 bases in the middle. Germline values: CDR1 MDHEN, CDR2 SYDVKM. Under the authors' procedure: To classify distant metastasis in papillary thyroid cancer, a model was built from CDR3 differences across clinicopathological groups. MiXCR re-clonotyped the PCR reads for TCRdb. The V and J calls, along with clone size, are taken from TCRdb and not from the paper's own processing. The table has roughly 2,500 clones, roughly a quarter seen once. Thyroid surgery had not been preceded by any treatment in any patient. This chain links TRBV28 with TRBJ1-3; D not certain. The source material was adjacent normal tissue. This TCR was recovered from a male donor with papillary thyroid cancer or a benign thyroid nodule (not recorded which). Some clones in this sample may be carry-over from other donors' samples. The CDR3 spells CASSLDTRNTIYF. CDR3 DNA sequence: TGTGCCAGCAGTCTAGACACTAGAAACACCATATATTTT.